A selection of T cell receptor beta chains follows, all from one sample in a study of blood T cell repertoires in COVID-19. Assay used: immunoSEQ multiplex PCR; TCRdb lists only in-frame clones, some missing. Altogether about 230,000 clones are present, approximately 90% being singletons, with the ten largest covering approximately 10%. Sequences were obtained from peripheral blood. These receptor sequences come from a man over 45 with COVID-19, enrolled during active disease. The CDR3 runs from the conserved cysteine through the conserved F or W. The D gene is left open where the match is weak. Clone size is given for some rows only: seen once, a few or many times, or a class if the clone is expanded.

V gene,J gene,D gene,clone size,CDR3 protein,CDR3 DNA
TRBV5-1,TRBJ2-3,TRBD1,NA,CASSLVGTGGGTDTQYF,TGCGCCAGCAGCTTGGTAGGGACAGGAGGCGGCACAGATACGCAGTATTTT
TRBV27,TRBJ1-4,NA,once,CASTPTWAQSEKLFF,TGTGCCAGCACTCCCACGTGGGCCCAGTCTGAAAAACTGTTTTTT
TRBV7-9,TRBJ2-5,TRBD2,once,CASSRPGTSGGGYQETQYF,TGTGCCAGCAGCCGACCCGGGACTAGCGGGGGGGGGTACCAAGAGACCCAGTACTTC
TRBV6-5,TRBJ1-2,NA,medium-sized,CASTQGFYGYTF,TGTGCCAGCACCCAGGGGTTCTATGGCTACACCTTC
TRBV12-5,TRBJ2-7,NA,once,CASGLVPGLGGYEQYF,TGTGCTAGTGGTTTGGTACCAGGCCTAGGGGGCTACGAGCAGTACTTC
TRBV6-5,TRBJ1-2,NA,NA,CASSYEGPGGYTF,TGTGCCAGCAGTTACGAGGGCCCCGGGGGCTACACCTTC
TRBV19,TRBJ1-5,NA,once,CASSIRGVNQPQHF,TGTGCCAGTAGTATACGGGGGGTCAATCAGCCCCAGCATTTT
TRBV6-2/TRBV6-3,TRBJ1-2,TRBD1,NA,CASSSTGGRPHGYTF,TGTGCCAGCAGCTCGACAGGGGGCCGGCCGCATGGCTACACCTTC
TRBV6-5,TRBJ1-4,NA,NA,CASSPQKSKLFF,TGTGCCAGCAGTCCCCAGAAATCAAAACTGTTTTTT
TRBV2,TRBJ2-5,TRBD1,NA,CASRSVRARTGDQETQYF,TGTGCCAGCAGGAGCGTACGTGCGAGGACAGGGGATCAAGAGACCCAGTACTTC
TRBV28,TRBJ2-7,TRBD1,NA,CASRPGQDVPPEQYF,TGTGCCAGCAGACCTGGACAGGACGTACCTCCCGAGCAGTACTTC
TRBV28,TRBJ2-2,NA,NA,CASSLGGANTGELFF,TGTGCCAGCAGTTTGGGCGGGGCGAACACCGGGGAGCTGTTTTTT
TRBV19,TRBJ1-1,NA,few,CASSKYGTPGNTEAFF,TGTGCCAGTAGTAAGTACGGGACACCTGGCAACACTGAAGCTTTCTTT
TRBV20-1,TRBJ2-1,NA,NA,CSARDRNEQFF,TGCAGTGCTAGAGATCGGAATGAGCAGTTCTTC
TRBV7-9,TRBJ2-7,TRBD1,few,CASSRTGQRTYEQYF,TGTGCCAGCAGCCGCACGGGACAGAGAACCTACGAGCAGTACTTC
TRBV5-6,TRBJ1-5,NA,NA,CASSLYVTGYQPQHF,TGTGCCAGCAGCTTGTACGTAACAGGGTATCAGCCCCAGCATTTT
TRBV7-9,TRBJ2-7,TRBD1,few,CASSRTSRTGDEQYF,TGTGCCAGCAGCCGGACCTCCCGGACAGGGGACGAGCAGTACTTC
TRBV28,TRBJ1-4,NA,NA,CASSRTTNEKLFF,TGTGCCAGCAGTAGGACAACAAATGAAAAACTGTTTTTT
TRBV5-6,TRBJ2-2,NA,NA,CASSRTGNSIGELFF,TGTGCCAGCAGCAGGACGGGGAACTCCATCGGGGAGCTGTTTTTT
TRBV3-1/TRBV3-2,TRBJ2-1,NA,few,CASSQVQGQGLAGDNEQFF,TGTGCCAGCAGCCAAGTGCAGGGACAGGGGCTAGCGGGGGACAATGAGCAGTTCTTC
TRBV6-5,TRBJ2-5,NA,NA,CASSYSRQQETQYF,TGTGCCAGCAGTTACTCGAGACAGCAAGAGACCCAGTACTTC
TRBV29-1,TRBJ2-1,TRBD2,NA,CSARGDRTYNEQFF,TGCAGCGCCCGGGGGGACCGAACTTACAATGAGCAGTTCTTC
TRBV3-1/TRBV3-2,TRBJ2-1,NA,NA,CASSLQSSYNEQFF,TGTGCCAGCAGCCTACAGAGCTCCTACAATGAGCAGTTCTTC
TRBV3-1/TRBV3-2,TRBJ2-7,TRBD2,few,CASSYRTSGSIHEQYF,TGTGCCAGCAGCTACCGGACTAGCGGGAGTATCCACGAGCAGTACTTC
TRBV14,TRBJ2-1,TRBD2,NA,CASTGGNEQFF,TGTGCCAGCACGGGGGGTAATGAGCAGTTCTTC
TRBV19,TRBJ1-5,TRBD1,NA,CASMGTGGVGQPQHF,TGTGCCAGTATGGGGACAGGGGGCGTAGGGCAGCCCCAGCATTTT
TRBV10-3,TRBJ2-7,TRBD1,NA,CAIRPGQGDDEQYF,TGTGCCATCAGACCCGGACAGGGTGACGACGAGCAGTACTTC
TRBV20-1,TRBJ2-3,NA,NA,CSPAGTDTQYF,TGCAGTCCGGCGGGCACAGATACGCAGTATTTT
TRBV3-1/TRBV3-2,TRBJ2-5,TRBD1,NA,CASSQPGQGLETQYF,TGTGCCAGCAGCCAGCCGGGACAGGGGCTGGAGACCCAGTACTTC
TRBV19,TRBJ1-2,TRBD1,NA,CASTQGQGIYGYTF,TGTGCCAGTACCCAGGGACAGGGGATCTATGGCTACACCTTC
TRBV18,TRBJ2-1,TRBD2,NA,CASSPPGLADYNEQFF,TGTGCCAGCTCACCCCCGGGACTAGCGGACTACAATGAGCAGTTCTTC
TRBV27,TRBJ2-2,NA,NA,CASSFVGGWSYTGELFF,TGTGCCAGCAGTTTTGTTGGGGGCTGGTCCTACACCGGGGAGCTGTTTTTT
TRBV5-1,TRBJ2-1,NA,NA,CASSLAPRGFGVEQFF,TGCGCCAGCAGCTTGGCTCCCAGGGGTTTTGGTGTTGAGCAGTTCTTC
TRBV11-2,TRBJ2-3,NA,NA,CASSPRLDTDTQYF,TGTGCCAGCAGCCCCCGACTAGACACAGATACGCAGTATTTT
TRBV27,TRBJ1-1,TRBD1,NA,CASSFRGSRYTEAFF,TGTGCCAGCAGTTTCAGGGGGAGTAGGTACACTGAAGCTTTCTTT
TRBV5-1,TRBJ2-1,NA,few,CASSLEAGPHEQFF,TGCGCCAGCAGCTTGGAGGCGGGGCCCCATGAGCAGTTCTTC
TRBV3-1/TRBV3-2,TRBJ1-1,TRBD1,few,CASSPARQGSVNTEAFF,TGTGCCAGCAGCCCGGCAAGACAGGGCTCGGTGAACACTGAAGCTTTCTTT
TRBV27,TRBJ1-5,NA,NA,CASRDPGGNQPQHF,TGTGCCAGCAGAGACCCGGGGGGCAATCAGCCCCAGCATTTT
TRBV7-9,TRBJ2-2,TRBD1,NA,CASSQGGQGAFTGELFF,TGTGCCAGCAGCCAAGGGGGACAGGGGGCATTCACCGGGGAGCTGTTTTTT
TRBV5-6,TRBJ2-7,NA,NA,CASSGAGSYEQYF,TGTGCCAGCAGCGGAGCCGGTTCCTACGAGCAGTACTTC
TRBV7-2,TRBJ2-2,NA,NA,CASSLGRQGRGTGELFF,TGTGCCAGCAGCTTAGGTCGCCAGGGGCGCGGCACCGGGGAGCTGTTTTTT
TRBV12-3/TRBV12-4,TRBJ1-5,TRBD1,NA,CASGTGDQPQHF,TGTGCCAGCGGGACAGGGGACCAGCCCCAGCATTTT
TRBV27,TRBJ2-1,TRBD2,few,CASSYPGLGLNEQFF,TGTGCCAGCAGTTACCCGGGACTAGGACTCAATGAGCAGTTCTTC
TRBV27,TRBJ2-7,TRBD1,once,CASRTGGSYEQYF,TGTGCCAGCAGGACAGGGGGATCCTACGAGCAGTACTTC
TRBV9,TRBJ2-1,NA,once,CASSVVPFADNEQFF,TGTGCCAGCAGCGTAGTTCCGTTCGCAGACAATGAGCAGTTCTTC
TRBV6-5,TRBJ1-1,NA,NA,CASSYGWEGVSTEAFF,TGTGCCAGCAGTTACGGTTGGGAGGGTGTCTCCACTGAAGCTTTCTTT
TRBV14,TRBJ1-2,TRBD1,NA,CASSQGPGTGAPRDYGYTF,TGTGCCAGCAGCCAAGGTCCCGGGACAGGGGCCCCGCGGGACTATGGCTACACCTTC
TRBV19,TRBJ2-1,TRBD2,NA,CASSIAGLADNEQFF,TGTGCCAGTAGTATCGCGGGACTAGCGGACAATGAGCAGTTCTTC
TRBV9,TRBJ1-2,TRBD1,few,CASSVDGQGVRGYTF,TGTGCCAGCAGCGTCGACGGACAGGGGGTAAGGGGCTACACCTTC
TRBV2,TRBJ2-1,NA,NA,CASSHGIDEQFF,TGTGCCAGCAGTCACGGGATAGATGAGCAGTTCTTC
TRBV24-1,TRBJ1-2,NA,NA,CATSPSGFDYGYTF,TGTGCCACCAGCCCCTCGGGGTTCGACTATGGCTACACCTTC
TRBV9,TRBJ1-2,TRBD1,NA,CASSVRDRGGYGYTF,TGTGCCAGCAGCGTGCGGGACAGGGGAGGCTATGGCTACACCTTC